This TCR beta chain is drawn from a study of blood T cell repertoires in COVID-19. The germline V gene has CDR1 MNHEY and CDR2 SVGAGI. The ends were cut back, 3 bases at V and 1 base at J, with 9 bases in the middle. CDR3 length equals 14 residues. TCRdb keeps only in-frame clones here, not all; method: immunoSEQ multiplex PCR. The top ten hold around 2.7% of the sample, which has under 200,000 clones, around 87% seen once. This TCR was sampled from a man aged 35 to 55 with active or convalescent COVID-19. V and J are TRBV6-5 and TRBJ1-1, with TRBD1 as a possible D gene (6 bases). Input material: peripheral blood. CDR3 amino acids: CASSYGGPNTEAFF. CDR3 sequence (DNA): TGTGCCAGCAGTTATGGGGGCCCGAACACTGAAGCTTTCTTT.